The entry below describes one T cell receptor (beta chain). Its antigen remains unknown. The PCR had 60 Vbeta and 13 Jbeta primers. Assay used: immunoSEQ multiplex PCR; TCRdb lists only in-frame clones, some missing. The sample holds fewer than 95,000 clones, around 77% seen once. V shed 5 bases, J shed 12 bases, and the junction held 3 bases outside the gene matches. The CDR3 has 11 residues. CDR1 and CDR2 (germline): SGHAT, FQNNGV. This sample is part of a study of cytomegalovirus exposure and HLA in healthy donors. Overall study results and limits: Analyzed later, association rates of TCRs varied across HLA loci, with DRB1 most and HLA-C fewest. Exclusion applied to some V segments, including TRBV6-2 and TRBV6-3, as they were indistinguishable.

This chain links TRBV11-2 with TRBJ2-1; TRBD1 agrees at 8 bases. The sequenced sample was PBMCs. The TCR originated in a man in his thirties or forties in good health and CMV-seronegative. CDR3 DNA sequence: TGTGCCAGCAGCCTCGGGACAGGGCAGTTCTTC. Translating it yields CASSLGTGQFF.